One sample yielded the 11 T cell receptor beta chains listed below, sequenced in a study of cytomegalovirus exposure and HLA in healthy donors (TCRdb year 2017). Receptor amplification or capture employed the immunoSEQ multiplex PCR assay. For the multiplex PCR, a mixture combining 60 forward primers for TCR Vbeta segments and 13 reverse primers for TCR Jbeta segments was used. Not all clones reach the TCRdb copy of this immuneACCESS table, which keeps in-frame sequences only. Checked studies attribute under half of the gap to unresolved V genes and leave the rest unexplained. For this sample the table gives 150,000 or so clones, of which about 72% were detected only once. Together, the top ten hold roughly 2% of the sample. Sequences were obtained from PBMCs. These receptors all come from a man aged 50 or older in good health and CMV-seropositive.

V is TRBV6-6 and J is TRBJ2-3, with 7 positions matching TRBD1. The CDR3 loop spans 16 amino acids. The V gene's germline CDR1 is MNHNY and CDR2 SVGAGI (reference sequence). V was clipped by 2 bases and J by 2 bases; unmatched bases: 7. The CDR3 spells CASSYGGTVLTDTQYF. In nucleotides, the CDR3 is TGTGCCAGCAGTTACGGTGGGACAGTCCTCACAGATACGCAGTATTTT.

V and J are TRBV28 and TRBJ1-3; D may be TRBD1 (5 bases). Germline CDR1 MDHEN, CDR2 SYDVKM. This CDR3 has 17 residues. V dropped 2 bases and J dropped 0 bases, with 14 bases sitting between them. For the CDR3, the DNA is TGTGCCAGCAGTTTAGGGGGGGAGTGGGGCTCTGGAAACACCATATATTTT. Encoded protein: CASSLGGEWGSGNTIYF.

The chain combines TRBV7-9 with TRBJ1-2; 9 bases agree with TRBD1. The ends lost 5 bases at V and 7 bases at J; junction bases unmatched: 8. Germline lookup yields CDR1 SEHNR and CDR2 FQNEAQ (reference sequence). The CDR3 runs 14 residues. The CDR3 protein is CASSPGTGFSGYTF. DNA for the CDR3: TGTGCCAGCAGCCCTGGGACAGGGTTCAGTGGCTACACCTTC.

This rearrangement joins TRBV7-2 to TRBJ2-3; TRBD2 matches at 8 bases. CDR1 and CDR2 from the germline V gene are SGHTA and FQGNSA. Trimming removed 3 bases from V and 3 bases from J; junction bases left unmatched: 2. The CDR3 sequence is 14 residues long. The CDR3 region has the DNA TGTGCCAGCAGCTTCGGCGGGGGGACAGATACGCAGTATTTT. This encodes CASSFGGGTDTQYF.

CDR3 sequence (DNA): TGTGCCAGCAGAAACGGACTAGCGGGGGAACAAGAGACCCAGTACTTC. Translating it yields CASRNGLAGEQETQYF. J is TRBJ2-5 and V is TRBV28, with 13 bases fitting TRBD2. This CDR3 has 16 amino acids. Germline-derived CDR1 and CDR2 are MDHEN and SYDVKM. Trimming took 6 bases from V and 2 from J; bases not matched to a gene: 6.

The table lists this clone with a count of one. The V call is TRBV5-6, the J call TRBJ1-4; D gene uncertain. Trimming cost V 3 bases and J 3 bases, with 12 bases left between them. Germline lookup yields CDR1 SGHDT and CDR2 YYEEEE. CDR3 length: 15 residues. CDR3 nucleotide sequence: TGTGCCAGCAGCTCGGCCCCGCGGCCTAATGAAAAACTGTTTTTT. It codes for CASSSAPRPNEKLFF.

This chain joins TRBV4-2 and TRBJ2-1; 9 nucleotides line up with TRBD2. Germline V gives CDR1 LGHNA, CDR2 YNFKEQ. The CDR3 loop spans 15 amino acids. V lost 1 base, J lost 9 bases, and 7 bases stayed unmatched. As DNA, the CDR3 is TGTGCCAGCAGCCAAGTGGCGGGGGGGCGTGGTGAGCAGTTCTTC. It translates to CASSQVAGGRGEQFF.

The gene calls are TRBV6-5 and TRBJ2-7, with 12 bases identical to TRBD2. This CDR3 comprises 16 residues. The V segment lost 4 bases and the J segment 3 bases; nucleotides outside the gene matches: 7. CDR1 and CDR2 (germline): MNHEY, SVGAGI. The CDR3 loop is CASSSNGLAGYYEQYF. CDR3 sequence (DNA): TGTGCCAGCAGTTCAAACGGACTAGCGGGATACTACGAGCAGTACTTC.

This sequence joins TRBV19 and TRBJ2-6; D is undetermined. V lost 1 base to trimming and J lost 1 base, with 17 bases between them. This CDR3 comprises 19 residues. CDR1 is LNHDA, CDR2 SQIVND, per germline (reference sequence). The CDR3 DNA follows: TGTGCCAGTAGTATAGTTGGGCGCCACCGGCAGTCTGGGGCCAACGTCCTGACTTTC. Translating it yields CASSIVGRHRQSGANVLTF.

J is TRBJ1-2 and V is TRBV6-1; 10 nucleotides align to TRBD1. V dropped 6 bases and J dropped 6; count of bases not matched to a gene: 4. The CDR3 is made up of 13 amino acids. Germline V lookup: CDR1 MNHNS, CDR2 SASEGT. In DNA, the CDR3 is TGTGCCAGCAGGTCCGGGACAGGGGATGGCTACACCTTC. This sequence encodes CASRSGTGDGYTF.

The chain combines TRBV11-2 with TRBJ2-5, with 10 bases lining up with TRBD1. The CDR3 is 19 amino acids. V shed 2 bases, J shed 1 base, and the junction held 13 bases outside the gene matches. From germline, CDR1 is SGHAT and CDR2 FQNNGV. CDR3 sequence reads: CASSLLGTGVGWVQETQYF. The CDR3 DNA reads as TGTGCCAGCAGCTTATTAGGGACAGGGGTTGGGTGGGTCCAAGAGACCCAGTACTTC. Using reference TRBV11-2 and TRBJ2-5 for the parts outside the CDR3, the full variable domain is EAGVAQSPRYKIIEKRQSVAFWCNPISGHATLYWYQQILGQGPKLLIQFQNNGVVDDSQLPKDRFSAERLKGVDSTLKIQPAKLEDSAVYLCASSLLGTGVGWVQETQYFGPGTRLLVL.